This TCR beta chain came from a study of Ad26.COV2.S vaccination and SARS-CoV-2 variants. Trimming took off 5 bases at V and 9 bases at J, with 12 bases between the two ends. Per the germline V gene, CDR1 is LNHDA and CDR2 is SQIVND (reference sequence). This CDR3 region has 12 residues. Regarding treatment: some 19 received Ad26.COV2.S at low or high dose, single or two shots; roughly 5 received placebo; per-sample allocation not given. Specimen acquisition occurred on day 63 following the initial vaccine or placebo injection. TCRdb's copy holds only in-frame clones and misses some; the assay was immunoSEQ multiplex PCR. The table includes a few hundred thousand clones, roughly 80% detected once.

This clonotype was obtained from a person between 18 and 59 years old who received the Ad26.COV2.S COVID-19 vaccine or a placebo. Sequencing used peripheral blood, obtained in a trial of Ad26.COV2.S vaccine versus placebo. This chain joins TRBV19 and TRBJ2-3; D might be TRBD1 (5 bases). The CDR3 spells CASSGDSWTQYF. CDR3 DNA sequence: TGTGCCAGTAGTGGAGACAGTTGGACGCAGTATTTT.